The sequence of this T cell receptor (beta chain) was determined in a study of T cell repertoires in aging, cancer and after chemotherapy. Study-level findings and limits: Compared with age-matched healthy donors, untreated hematological or solid cancer patients showed higher blood TCR clonality.

Multiplex touch-down PCR with TRB-A/B primers amplified rearranged V-D-J TRB sequences. TCRdb reprocessed the multiplex PCR reads with MiXCR, giving one entry per CDR3 protein. Of thousands of distinct CDR3 sequences listed, about 28% are singletons. TCR beta rearrangements were amplified from peripheral blood genomic DNA. Worth noting for this clonotype: Its antigen remains unidentified.

The J segment lost 1 base and the V segment lost 4 bases, leaving 5 bases of the junction unmatched. Germline loops: CDR1 SQVTM, CDR2 ANQGSEA. The CDR3 totals 16 residues. The receptor was isolated from a human donor in good health. The V call is TRBV29-1, the J call TRBJ2-5; 14 bases are a match to TRBD2. The sequenced sample consisted of blood. The CDR3 region has the DNA TGCAGCGTTGGACCGGGACTAGCGGGGGTCCAAGAGACCCAGTACTTC. This gives the protein CSVGPGLAGVQETQYF.